This T cell receptor (beta chain) was sequenced in a study of T cell responses to AZD1222 COVID-19 vaccine. Study background: Pooled samples include second doses given at about 4 or 12 weeks. Study results and caveats: Just five or six AZD1222 recipients were seropositive at baseline. The sample set comprised mostly white British donors with more females, and clonal diversity was possibly underestimated. The study sampled repertoires only after the peak T cell response.

Here immunoSEQ multiplex PCR was the method, and the copy in TCRdb shows in-frame clones only, minus some. The sample consists of about 180,000 clones, roughly nine tenths of them appearing once. In regard to this clone: Its antigen is unidentified.

Trimming cost V 1 base and J 5 bases, with 8 bases left between them. This CDR3 is 14 amino acids long. CDR1 LGHDT and CDR2 YNNKEL come from the germline V gene (reference sequence). The gene calls are TRBV3-1 (or the pseudogene TRBV3-2) and TRBJ2-2; unclear D gene. The sequence came from an adult in good health. Sequencing was performed on peripheral blood, taken on day 0 of AZD1222 vaccination. In nucleotides, the CDR3 is TGTGCCAGCAGCCAAGGTAGTGGGACCGGGGAGCTGTTTTTT. Translating gives CASSQGSGTGELFF.